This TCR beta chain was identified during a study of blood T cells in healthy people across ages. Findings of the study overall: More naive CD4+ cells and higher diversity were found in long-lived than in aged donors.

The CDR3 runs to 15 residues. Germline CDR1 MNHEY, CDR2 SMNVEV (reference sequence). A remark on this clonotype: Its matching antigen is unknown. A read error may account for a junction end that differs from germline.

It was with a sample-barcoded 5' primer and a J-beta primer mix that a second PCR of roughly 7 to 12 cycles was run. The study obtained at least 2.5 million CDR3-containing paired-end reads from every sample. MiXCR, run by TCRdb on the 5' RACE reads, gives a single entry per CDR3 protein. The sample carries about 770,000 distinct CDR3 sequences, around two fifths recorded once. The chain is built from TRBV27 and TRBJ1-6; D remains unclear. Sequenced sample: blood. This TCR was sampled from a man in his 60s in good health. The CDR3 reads CASSLTRPVGSHLHF. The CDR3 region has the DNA TGTGCCAGCAGCTTGACTCGTCCCGTTGGTTCACACCTCCACTTT.